What follows describes a single T cell receptor (beta chain). Measured with immunoSEQ multiplex PCR; TCRdb has only the in-frame clones, and not every one. The repertoire holds about 2.4 million clones, with around nine tenths as singletons. These data belong to a study of shared clonotypes between healthy human individuals. CDR1 is SQVTM and CDR2 is ANQGSEA in the germline V gene. CDR3 length equals 15 residues. The V gene end was trimmed by 5 bases and the J gene end by 4 bases; junction bases not matched to a gene: 10. The chain couples TRBV29-1 to TRBJ2-1, with TRBD2 matching 8 bases. Specimen: naive CD4+ T cells sorted from blood. Indicated subset: CD45RA+ positively selected. This receptor was taken from a man between 18 and 35 years old in good health. CDR3 in amino acids: CSVSAGTRPYNEQFF. The CDR3 DNA follows: TGCAGCGTTTCCGCCGGGACTAGACCATACAATGAGCAGTTCTTC.